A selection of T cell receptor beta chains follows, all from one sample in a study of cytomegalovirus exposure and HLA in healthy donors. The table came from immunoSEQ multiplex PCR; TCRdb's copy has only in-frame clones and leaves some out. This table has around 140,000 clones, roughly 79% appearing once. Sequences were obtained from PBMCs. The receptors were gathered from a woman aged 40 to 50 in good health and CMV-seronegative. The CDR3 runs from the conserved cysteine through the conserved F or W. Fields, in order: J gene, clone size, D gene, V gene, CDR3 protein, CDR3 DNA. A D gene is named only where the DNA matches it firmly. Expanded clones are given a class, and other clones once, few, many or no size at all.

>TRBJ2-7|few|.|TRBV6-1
CASSEASELYEQYF
TGTGCCAGCAGTGAAGCCTCGGAGCTCTACGAGCAGTACTTC
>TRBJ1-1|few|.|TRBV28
CASNPETALNTEAFF
TGTGCCAGCAACCCCGAGACAGCCTTGAACACTGAAGCTTTCTTT
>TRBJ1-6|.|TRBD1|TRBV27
CASSFGQGAGDSPLHF
TGTGCCAGCAGTTTTGGTCAGGGGGCAGGTGATTCACCCCTCCACTTT
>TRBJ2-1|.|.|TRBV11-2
CASSFPGTANEQFF
TGTGCCAGCAGCTTTCCCGGGACTGCCAATGAGCAGTTCTTC
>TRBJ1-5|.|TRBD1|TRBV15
CATSSRTGSSNQPQHF
TGTGCCACCAGCTCCCGGACAGGGTCAAGCAATCAGCCCCAGCATTTT
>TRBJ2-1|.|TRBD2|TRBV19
CASSGGSGGSSYNEQFF
TGTGCCAGTAGTGGGGGTAGCGGGGGAAGCTCCTACAATGAGCAGTTCTTC
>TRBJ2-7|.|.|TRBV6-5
CASSYGRGTESF
TGTGCCAGCAGTTACGGGCGGGGAACGGAGTCCTTC
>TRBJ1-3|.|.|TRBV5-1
CASSFGGTNGNTIYF
TGCGCCAGCAGCTTCGGGGGGACAAACGGAAACACCATATATTTT
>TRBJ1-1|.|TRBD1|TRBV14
CASSPRAGGTTEAFF
TGTGCCAGCAGCCCCCGGGCAGGGGGTACCACTGAAGCTTTCTTT
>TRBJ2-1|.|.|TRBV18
CASSPYTPGDNEQFF
TGTGCCAGCTCACCATACACCCCAGGGGACAATGAGCAGTTCTTC
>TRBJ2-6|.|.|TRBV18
CASSPTGSGANVLTF
TGTGCCAGCTCACCAACAGGGTCCGGGGCCAACGTCCTGACTTTC